This T cell receptor beta chain was recovered during a study of blood T cells in healthy people across ages. Study details: About one barcoded TCR beta cDNA was captured per two T cells. The study, taken as a whole, reports: Getting older went along with TCR beta diversity per million T cells dropping roughly linearly. More naive CD4+ cells and higher diversity marked long-lived donors relative to aged donors.

A second PCR of about 7 to 12 cycles used a sample-barcoded 5' primer and a J-beta primer mix. TCRdb itself ran the 5' RACE reads through MiXCR, one entry per CDR3 protein. This sample has over 1,500,000 distinct CDR3 sequences, with approximately 39% found just once. Isolation yielded PBMCs, at least 7 million per sample, in every case. This clonotype was picked up a small number of times. No antigen is known for it. The CDR3 covers 14 residues. Germline CDR1 and CDR2: SGHTA and FQGTGA. V was trimmed by 4 bases and J by 0 bases, leaving 6 bases between them. The specimen sequenced was blood. V gene TRBV7-3 combines with J gene TRBJ2-2; D is undetermined. The TCR sequence derives from a human donor in good health. CDR3: CASSSRTNTGELFF. CDR3 DNA: TGTGCCAGCAGCTCCCGGACGAACACCGGGGAGCTGTTTTTT.